A single sample is the source of the 13 T cell receptor beta chains below, sequenced in a study of cytomegalovirus exposure and HLA in healthy donors (dated by TCRdb to about 2017). Library preparation used the immunoSEQ multiplex PCR assay. For the multiplex PCR, a mixture combining 60 forward primers for TCR Vbeta segments and 13 reverse primers for TCR Jbeta segments was used. Imported from immuneACCESS, the table was reduced by TCRdb to in-frame sequences with V and J called. These copies leave out some clones; in studies compared against another copy, an unresolved V gene accounts for under half, and the cause of the remainder is not known. The sample table holds approximately 100,000 clones, of which roughly three quarters were seen once. 9.5% to 13% of the sample belongs to the ten largest clones. Sequencing input: PBMCs. Source of these receptors: a man in his forties in good health and CMV-seropositive.

The rearrangement joins TRBV4-1 to TRBJ1-5; D perhaps matches TRBD1 (6 bases). Trimming cost V 6 bases and J 3 bases, with 9 bases left between them. The germline gives CDR1 MGHRA, CDR2 YSYEKL. This CDR3 contains 13 residues. CDR3 in amino acids: CASSWGPNQPQHF. As DNA, the CDR3 is TGCGCCAGCAGTTGGGGGCCCAATCAGCCCCAGCATTTT.

This clone occurred a few times. This chain joins TRBV7-8 and TRBJ2-1; TRBD2 matches at 14 bases. Per germline, CDR1 SGHVS and CDR2 FQNEAQ. V dropped 6 bases and J dropped 9; count of bases not matched to a gene: 7. The CDR3 sequence is 15 residues long. The CDR3 loop reads CASSSGTSGSIEQFF. The CDR3 nucleotides are TGTGCCAGCAGTTCAGGGACTAGCGGGAGTATTGAGCAGTTCTTC.

CDR3 nucleotides: TGTGCCAGCAGTTTGGGACAGGGAAATTCACCCCTCCACTTT. Its protein is CASSLGQGNSPLHF. The V gene is TRBV28, the J gene TRBJ1-6; 9 nucleotides match TRBD1. The J segment lost 7 bases and the V segment lost 3 bases, leaving 1 base of the junction unmatched. This CDR3 region has 14 residues. Germline CDR1 is MDHEN and CDR2 is SYDVKM.

This clone turned up a few times. The chain combines TRBV4-1 with TRBJ1-1, with D tentatively TRBD1 (6 bases). Trimming removed 6 bases from V and 6 bases from J, with 14 bases in between. Germline V gives CDR1 MGHRA, CDR2 YSYEKL. The CDR3 has 13 amino acids. The CDR3 bases are TGCGCCAGCAGGCCACAGGGTGTCGCTGAAGCTTTCTTT. Residues: CASRPQGVAEAFF.

This rearrangement joins TRBV6-6 to TRBJ2-1; D gene uncertain. Germline V lookup: CDR1 MNHNY, CDR2 SVGAGI (reference sequence). V was clipped by 3 bases and J by 9 bases, with 9 bases between them. The CDR3 has 12 residues. The CDR3 nucleotides read TGTGCCAGCAGTTATCAGGTCGGTGAGCAGTTCTTC. Translation: CASSYQVGEQFF.

This rearrangement joins TRBV5-1 to TRBJ2-1, with TRBD2 matching over 10 bases. Germline CDR1 SGHRS, CDR2 YFSETQ. The V and J ends lost 0 bases and 0 bases, in that order; junction bases with no gene match: 3. The length of the CDR3 is 17 residues. This CDR3 reads CASSLVLAGSSYNEQFF. The DNA for the CDR3 is TGCGCCAGCAGCTTGGTACTAGCGGGGTCCTCCTACAATGAGCAGTTCTTC.

Written as DNA, the CDR3 is TGCGCCAGCAGCGCGCACGGTAACTATGGCTACACCTTC. Its protein product is CASSAHGNYGYTF. V gene TRBV5-1 combines with J gene TRBJ1-2; unclear D gene. Germline V gene sequence: CDR1 SGHRS, CDR2 YFSETQ. The CDR3 totals 13 residues. The V gene lost 4 bases and the J gene lost 1 base, with 8 bases spanning the gap. The whole variable domain, remainder taken from reference TRBV5-1 and TRBJ1-2, is KAGVTQTPRYLIKTRGQQVTLSCSPISGHRSVSWYQQTPGQGLQFLFEYFSETQRNKGNFPGRFSGRQFSNSRSEMNVSTLELGDSALYLCASSAHGNYGYTFGSGTRLTVV.

This clone was observed a handful of times. The sample holds other DNA sequences that translate to the same CDR3. This chain connects TRBV29-1 to TRBJ2-7; 8 bases align to TRBD1. CDR3 length: 15 amino acids. Germline CDR1 is SQVTM and CDR2 is ANQGSEA. V shed 0 bases and J 6 bases; nucleotides not matched to a gene: 10. The CDR3, as DNA: TGCAGCGTTGAAGAACCCGACAGGGGCCTGTTCGAGCAGTACTTC. It encodes CSVEEPDRGLFEQYF.

This clone was counted only a few times. The V and J genes are TRBV4-2 and TRBJ2-7; tentatively, D is TRBD1 (5 bases). The V gene lost 5 bases and the J gene lost 3 bases, with 14 bases spanning the gap. The CDR3 runs 14 residues. CDR1 and CDR2 (germline): LGHNA, YNFKEQ. This chain's CDR3 is CASSLAGSDYEQYF. CDR3 nucleotides: TGTGCCAGCAGCTTAGCAGGGTCGGACTACGAGCAGTACTTC.

The rearrangement uses TRBV2 and TRBJ1-1; 8 positions agree with TRBD1. J was trimmed by 1 base and V by 2 bases; bases with no gene match: 0. CDR3 length equals 14 residues. Per germline, CDR1 SNHLY and CDR2 FYNNEI. CDR3 protein: CASSETGGNTEAFF. As DNA, the CDR3 is TGTGCCAGCAGTGAAACAGGGGGGAACACTGAAGCTTTCTTT.

The chain couples TRBV9 to TRBJ1-1; D perhaps matches TRBD1 (5 bases). The germline gives CDR1 SGDLS, CDR2 YYNGEE. The CDR3 length is 15 residues. V gave up 0 bases and J gave up 1 base, with 10 bases separating them. DNA for the CDR3: TGTGCCAGCAGCGTAGATGGCGGGACGAACACTGAAGCTTTCTTT. Protein product: CASSVDGGTNTEAFF.

V usage is TRBV5-4 and J usage is TRBJ1-2, with TRBD1 identical over 8 bases. The CDR3 runs to 19 residues. After removal of 1 base from V and 0 bases from J, the junction contained 14 bases not matched to a gene. Looked up from germline, CDR1 is SGHNT and CDR2 is YYREEE (reference sequence). CDR3 in DNA: TGTGCCAGCAGCTTGTGGCCGCGGGACAGGCTGCAATCTAACTATGGCTACACCTTC. Protein sequence: CASSLWPRDRLQSNYGYTF.

This clone was counted between two and nine times. The V gene is TRBV7-3, the J gene TRBJ1-1, with D uncertain. V lost 8 bases to trimming and J lost 1 base, with 11 bases between them. The V gene's germline CDR1 is SGHTA and CDR2 FQGTGA. CDR3 length equals 13 residues. The CDR3 protein is CASSGERNTEAFF. The CDR3 DNA reads as TGTGCCAGCTCTGGGGAGAGGAACACTGAAGCTTTCTTT.